The 9 T cell receptor beta chains reported below all come from one sample, sequenced in a study of response to subunit inactivated influenza vaccine. TCRdb independently ran MiXCR on the RT-PCR reads; one entry per CDR3 protein. Of 800,000 or so distinct CDR3 sequences listed, about 20% were seen once; the top ten hold 9.5% to 13%. The input for sequencing was PBMCs from blood, taken roughly 5 days after vaccination. The receptors here all came from a man between 45 and 60 years old who received an inactivated influenza vaccine.

The chain links TRBV6-1 to TRBJ1-1; TRBD1 matches 7 bases. The V gene end was trimmed by 4 bases and the J gene end by 5 bases; junction bases not matched to a gene: 13. The V gene's germline CDR1 is MNHNS and CDR2 SASEGT. This CDR3 is built from 16 residues. The CDR3 DNA is TGTGCCAGCAGTGGGGGACAGTATCGGGGTGGGACTGAAGCTTTCTTT. Protein: CASSGGQYRGGTEAFF.

The chain joins TRBV7-9 to TRBJ2-4, with TRBD2 as a possible D gene (5 bases). Trimming took off 3 bases at V and 4 bases at J, with 16 bases between the two ends. This CDR3 has 16 amino acids. Germline V gene lookup returns CDR1 SEHNR and CDR2 FQNEAQ (reference sequence). This CDR3 is CASSFSIEGIKNIQYF. CDR3 in DNA: TGTGCCAGCAGCTTTAGTATCGAGGGAATAAAAAACATTCAGTACTTC.

This sequence joins TRBV12-3 or TRBV12-4 and TRBJ2-7, with TRBD2 as a possible D gene (5 bases). Trimming took off 6 bases at V and 5 bases at J, with 20 bases between the two ends. This CDR3 region has 15 residues. Here the CDR3 DNA reads TGTGCCAGCAGGCCGAGCCTAGGAGGCGCAAACGAGCAGTACTTC. Translating gives CASRPSLGGANEQYF.

There are a few counts of this clonotype. This chain links TRBV29-1 with TRBJ2-5, with D maybe TRBD1 (6 bases). Germline CDR1 SQVTM, CDR2 ANQGSEA. The CDR3 consists of 13 residues. The germline V and J ends were trimmed by 3 bases and 2 bases, with 10 bases remaining between them. CDR3 nucleotides: TGCAGCGTTGAGGGACATCGGCAAGAGACCCAGTACTTC. The encoded protein is CSVEGHRQETQYF. The full variable domain, rest sourced from reference TRBV29-1 and TRBJ2-5, is SAVISQKPSRDICQRGTSLTIQCQVDSQVTMMFWYRQQPGQSLTLIATANQGSEATYESGFVIDKFPISRPNLTFSTLTVSNMSPEDSSIYLCSVEGHRQETQYFGPGTRLLVL.

This clonotype has more than one count but fewer than ten. The chain joins TRBV13 to TRBJ1-1; a weak D match, TRBD1 (6 bases). The CDR3 is 13 amino acids. CDR1 and CDR2 (germline): PRHDT, FYEKMQ (reference sequence). V lost 5 bases and J 4 bases, leaving 11 bases between the germline ends. CDR3: CASSMEGGTEAFF. The DNA for the CDR3 is TGTGCCAGCAGCATGGAGGGGGGCACTGAAGCTTTCTTT. Combining the CDR3 with reference TRBV13 and TRBJ1-1 gives the whole variable domain AAGVIQSPRHLIKEKRETATLKCYPIPRHDTVYWYQQGPGQDPQFLISFYEKMQSDKGSIPDRFSAQQFSDYHSELNMSSLELGDSALYFCASSMEGGTEAFFGQGTRLTVV.

The chain uses TRBV28 and TRBJ2-7; TRBD1 matches 12 bases. The V and J ends lost 4 bases and 3 bases, in that order; junction bases with no gene match: 4. Germline lookup yields CDR1 MDHEN and CDR2 SYDVKM. This CDR3 comprises 15 residues. The CDR3 coding sequence is TGTGCCAGCAGTTCCGGGACAGGGGGCGTCTACGAGCAGTACTTC. Amino acid sequence: CASSSGTGGVYEQYF.

This clonotype was counted between two and nine times. This chain links TRBV5-1 with TRBJ2-5; 8 bases match TRBD2. Germline lookup yields CDR1 SGHRS and CDR2 YFSETQ. V lost 2 bases, J lost 5 bases, and 5 bases stayed unmatched. This CDR3 has 14 amino acids. The CDR3 DNA sequence: TGCGCCAGCAGCTTCGGGACTAGAAGGGAGACCCAGTACTTC. Encoded protein: CASSFGTRRETQYF.

This clonotype was seen a handful of times. The CDR3 nucleotides are TGCAGTGCTAGGCTGGACGGACTAAGCACAGATACGCAGTATTTT. Translating gives CSARLDGLSTDTQYF. The V gene is TRBV20-1, the J gene TRBJ2-3; TRBD2 is a possible D gene (6 bases). The V end was cut by 3 bases, the J end by 0 bases, with 13 bases between. The germline CDR1 and CDR2 sequences are DFQATT and SNEGSKA (reference sequence). The CDR3 sequence is 15 residues long.

This clonotype was detected a few times. The rearrangement links TRBV5-6 to TRBJ2-4; D is uncertain. Germline CDR1 SGHDT, CDR2 YYEEEE. This CDR3 has 15 residues. The V and J ends lost 1 base and 6 bases respectively, with 14 bases between them. DNA for the CDR3: TGTGCCAGCAGCTTGTACTCAATAAATGGAAACATTCAGTACTTC. This translates into CASSLYSINGNIQYF.